Below, 2 T cell receptor beta chains from the same sample are listed, as sequenced in a study of cytomegalovirus exposure and HLA in healthy donors. The PCR contained 60 Vbeta and 13 Jbeta primers. Assay used: immunoSEQ multiplex PCR; TCRdb lists only in-frame clones, some missing. In the table there are about 150,000 clones, 55% to 85% of which are singletons. Material for sequencing was PBMCs. Receptors were obtained from a man aged 35 to 55 in good health and CMV-seronegative.

The V gene is TRBV5-1, the J gene TRBJ2-5; no clear D gene. This CDR3 is 13 amino acids long. Trimming removed 3 bases from V and 2 bases from J, with 8 bases in between. The germline CDR1 and CDR2 sequences are SGHRS and YFSETQ. The CDR3, as DNA: TGCGCCAGCAGCTACACAGAGCAAGAGACCCAGTACTTC. It yields the protein CASSYTEQETQYF.

V usage is TRBV14 and J usage is TRBJ1-4, with D possibly TRBD1 on 5 matching bases. Germline V gene lookup returns CDR1 SGHDN and CDR2 FVKESK. The CDR3 spans 13 residues. V was pared by 2 bases and J by 10 bases, with 11 bases between. CDR3 protein: CASSQLVGAKLFF. The CDR3 region has the DNA TGTGCCAGCAGCCAACTAGTAGGGGCAAAACTGTTTTTT.